The rows below give T cell receptor beta chains drawn from one sample of a study of beta chain features in type 1 diabetes. Assay: immunoSEQ multiplex PCR; the TCRdb copy retains only in-frame clones and omits some. The data contain hundreds of thousands of clones, 68% of them seen just once; the ten biggest clones take up about 0.05%. The specimen was naive CD4+ T cells from blood. The source is a man in his thirties or forties in good health. Each CDR3 is given with its conserved first and last residue.

V	J	CDR3
TRBV15	TRBJ2-3	CATSRERGLADTQYF
TRBV7-2	TRBJ1-1	CASSPTGWDTEAFF
TRBV9	TRBJ2-5	CASSPNPGSQSQYF
TRBV29-1	TRBJ2-7	CSVLGGPTYEQYF
TRBV30	TRBJ2-7	CAWTPDTLNYEQYF
TRBV29-1	TRBJ2-7	CSVPRAGVPHEQYF
TRBV5-1	TRBJ2-2	CASSLGSARNTGELFF
TRBV13	TRBJ2-2	CASSYRTSMGELFF
TRBV10-3	TRBJ2-3	CAIGDRGLKGDTQYF
TRBV7-2	TRBJ2-7	CASSRTGSYEQYF
TRBV29-1	TRBJ2-1	CSVSEYNEQFF
TRBV25-1	TRBJ2-3	CASGRAGTDTQYF